The clone carrying this T cell receptor beta chain came up many times. The antigen is not known. TCRdb used MiXCR to reprocess the RT-PCR reads, holding one entry per CDR3 protein. There are 500,000 to 600,000 distinct CDR3 sequences in the sample; approximately 7.1% occur only once, and roughly 13% lies in the top ten. These data belong to a study of response to subunit inactivated influenza vaccine. Study-level points and caveats: Only a handful of new T cells, the authors suggested, are recruited with each seasonal influenza vaccination.

The V gene's germline CDR1 is MGHDK and CDR2 SYGVNS. The CDR3 contains 14 residues. V was clipped by 3 bases and J by 0 bases, with 8 bases between them. The rearrangement links TRBV25-1 to TRBJ1-2, with D hard to call. Specimen: PBMCs from blood, collected around 25 months after vaccination. The clonotype originates from a man between 50 and 75 years old who received an inactivated influenza vaccine. The DNA of the CDR3 is TGTGCCAGCAGTGACTACGGAGCTAACTATGGCTACACCTTC. It is translated as CASSDYGANYGYTF.